Listed here are 27 T cell receptor beta chains from one sample, sequenced in a study of siplizumab effects on memory and regulatory T cells (dated by TCRdb to the late 2010s). The library was produced with the immunoSEQ multiplex PCR assay. In TCRdb, the immuneACCESS table is reduced to in-frame sequences with V and J assigned. These tables do not hold every clone; where another copy was compared, an unresolved V gene accounts for under half, and the others remain unexplained. Counted in this sample were about 52,000 clones; 95% to 97% of them appeared once. The ten largest clones add up to approximately 0.6% of the sample. The source material was naive CD4+ T cells sorted from blood. Explained via the paper, the cell subset or site label denotes: unstimulated naive T cells. The receptors were gathered from a human donor in good health.

The chain links TRBV19 to TRBJ1-3; D gene uncertain. The V gene's germline CDR1 is LNHDA and CDR2 SQIVND (reference sequence). V was clipped by 5 bases and J by 2 bases, with 13 bases between them. The CDR3 extends over 15 amino acids. The CDR3 protein is CASSLDHSTGNTIYF. The CDR3 DNA reads TGTGCCAGTAGTTTGGACCATTCGACTGGAAACACCATATATTTT. The whole variable domain, remainder taken from reference TRBV19 and TRBJ1-3, is DGGITQSPKYLFRKEGQNVTLSCEQNLNHDAMYWYRQDPGQGLRLIYYSQIVNDFQKGDIAEGYSVSREKKESFPLTVTSAQKNPTAFYLCASSLDHSTGNTIYFGEGSWLTVV.

The rearrangement links TRBV7-2 to TRBJ2-7, with 12 bases that match TRBD1. The ends lost 5 bases at V and 6 bases at J; junction bases unmatched: 5. The CDR3 runs to 14 residues. Germline CDR1 is SGHTA and CDR2 is FQGNSA. The CDR3 coding sequence is TGTGCCAGCAGCGGGACAGGGGGCTTCGGCGAGCAGTACTTC. Translating it yields CASSGTGGFGEQYF.

Only a few counts were recorded for this clone. The rearrangement joins TRBV4-3 to TRBJ1-4; weak D call: TRBD1 (6 bases). Germline CDR1 and CDR2: LGHNA and YSLEER. V lost 1 base, J lost 7 bases, and 16 bases lay in between. The CDR3 sequence is 16 residues long. The CDR3 is CASSQAPGDKGEKLFF. The CDR3 DNA is TGCGCCAGCAGCCAAGCGCCCGGGGACAAGGGTGAAAAACTGTTTTTT.

The CDR3 DNA is TGCGCCAGCAGCCAGGGGACAGGGGGGGAGACCCAGTACTTC. It translates to CASSQGTGGETQYF. The chain uses TRBV5-1 and TRBJ2-5; 11 bases fit TRBD1. This CDR3 region has 14 residues. The germline CDR1 and CDR2 sequences are SGHRS and YFSETQ. The V and J ends lost 4 bases and 5 bases, in that order; junction bases with no gene match: 4.

This chain uses TRBV19 with TRBJ1-5, with D possibly being TRBD1 (5 bases). Germline V gives CDR1 LNHDA, CDR2 SQIVND (reference sequence). The CDR3 sequence is 16 residues long. V was pared by 5 bases and J by 1 base, with 15 bases between. CDR3 protein: CASSWVGDGSNQPQHF. For the CDR3, the DNA is TGTGCCAGTAGTTGGGTCGGGGACGGGAGCAATCAGCCCCAGCATTTT.

The V gene is TRBV7-8, the J gene TRBJ2-5; 8 bases are shared with TRBD2. V dropped 5 bases and J dropped 2; count of bases not matched to a gene: 7. The CDR3 contains 15 residues. The germline V gene has CDR1 SGHVS and CDR2 FQNEAQ. CDR3 coding DNA: TGTGCCAGCAGCCGAGGAAGCGGGAGACAAGAGACCCAGTACTTC. Protein: CASSRGSGRQETQYF.

The chain has TRBV5-1 and TRBJ1-2; D gene unclear. Germline V gene data show CDR1 as SGHRS and CDR2 as YFSETQ. V dropped 5 bases and J dropped 9 bases, with 17 bases sitting between them. The CDR3 consists of 13 residues. The CDR3 protein is CASREAERASYTF. The CDR3 DNA sequence: TGCGCCAGCAGAGAGGCAGAGCGGGCAAGCTACACCTTC.

V is TRBV28 and J is TRBJ1-1, with D hard to call. From germline, CDR1 is MDHEN and CDR2 SYDVKM. The CDR3 sequence is 13 residues long. Trimming removed 2 bases from V and 0 bases from J, with 4 bases in between. CDR3 sequence reads: CASSLKLNTEAFF. The CDR3 DNA follows: TGTGCCAGCAGTTTAAAGTTGAACACTGAAGCTTTCTTT.

This clone has only one observation. This chain connects TRBV4-3 to TRBJ2-2, with TRBD2 matching 8 bases. The junction had 11 bases not matched to a gene; V was cut back by 0 bases and J by 5 bases. CDR1 and CDR2 from the germline V gene are LGHNA and YSLEER. The CDR3 contains 18 residues. CDR3 amino acids: CASSQDPGGLVTTGELFF. The CDR3 nucleotides are TGCGCCAGCAGCCAAGATCCGGGGGGACTAGTAACAACCGGGGAGCTGTTTTTT.

This sequence joins TRBV11-1 and TRBJ2-7, with 9 positions matching TRBD2. Germline trimming cut 8 bases from V and 6 bases from J; bases unmatched to any gene: 8. Germline values: CDR1 SGHAT, CDR2 FQDESV (reference sequence). The length of the CDR3 is 13 residues. The CDR3 loop reads CASGSGSYFEQYF. The CDR3 bases are TGTGCCAGCGGTAGCGGGAGTTACTTCGAGCAGTACTTC.

The V and J genes are TRBV4-3 and TRBJ1-4; 10 nucleotides align to TRBD1. The CDR3 contains 16 residues. Germline V CDR1 and CDR2: LGHNA, YSLEER. V dropped 1 base and J dropped 7; count of bases not matched to a gene: 6. CDR3 DNA: TGCGCCAGCAGCCAAGTTCCGGGACAGGGGAGTGAAAAACTGTTTTTT. Its protein product is CASSQVPGQGSEKLFF.

This clone was found once. J is TRBJ1-1 and V is TRBV11-3, with D maybe TRBD1 (5 bases). V was cut by 5 bases and J by 7 bases, with 17 bases left in between. This CDR3 is 14 amino acids long. Per germline, CDR1 SGHNT and CDR2 YENEEA. The CDR3 loop is CASSPRGGDGEAFF. The CDR3 nucleotides read TGTGCCAGCAGCCCCCGTGGAGGGGATGGTGAAGCTTTCTTT. The full variable domain, with the rest looked up from reference TRBV11-3 and TRBJ1-1, is EAGVVQSPRYKIIEKKQPVAFWCNPISGHNTLYWYLQNLGQGPELLIRYENEEAVDDSQLPKDRFSAERLKGVDSTLKIQPAELGDSAVYLCASSPRGGDGEAFFGQGTRLTVV.

The V call is TRBV7-2, the J call TRBJ2-1, with 7 bases identical to TRBD2. V shed 3 bases, J shed 0 bases, and the junction held 5 bases outside the gene matches. The CDR3 covers 16 residues. Per germline, CDR1 SGHTA and CDR2 FQGNSA. This CDR3 is CASSFLGGISYNEQFF. Here the CDR3 DNA reads TGTGCCAGCAGCTTCCTCGGGGGGATCTCCTACAATGAGCAGTTCTTC. Full variable domain (missing parts from reference TRBV7-2 and TRBJ2-1): GAGVSQSPSNKVTEKGKDVELRCDPISGHTALYWYRQSLGQGLEFLIYFQGNSAPDKSGLPSDRFSAERTGGSVSTLTIQRTQQEDSAVYLCASSFLGGISYNEQFFGPGTRLTVL.

The chain couples TRBV5-8 to TRBJ2-7, with D unresolved. CDR1 is SGHTS and CDR2 is YDEGEE in the germline V gene. The V end was cut by 1 base, the J end by 2 bases, with 10 bases between. The CDR3 loop spans 14 amino acids. CDR3 sequence: CASSLFRTTYEQYF. CDR3 coding DNA: TGTGCCAGCAGCTTGTTTAGAACCACCTACGAGCAGTACTTC.

The CDR3 is CASSSTGGAYRELFF. The CDR3 DNA sequence: TGTGCCAGCAGCTCGACAGGGGGTGCTTACCGGGAGCTGTTTTTT. The chain uses TRBV5-5 and TRBJ2-2, with 9 bases that match TRBD1. The germline gives CDR1 SGHKS, CDR2 YYEKEE (reference sequence). Germline trimming cut 3 bases from V and 9 bases from J; bases unmatched to any gene: 9. The CDR3 spans 15 residues.

The V gene is TRBV5-1, the J gene TRBJ2-6; a weak D match, TRBD2 (5 bases). The CDR3 totals 18 residues. V lost 3 bases and J 0 bases, leaving 16 bases between the germline ends. The germline gives CDR1 SGHRS, CDR2 YFSETQ. The CDR3 region has the DNA TGCGCCAGCAGCTCCGGGATTCTCCACCGCTCTGGGGCCAACGTCCTGACTTTC. Protein: CASSSGILHRSGANVLTF.

For this clone: Distinct nucleotide sequences in the sample also encode this CDR3. The chain uses TRBV10-3 and TRBJ2-3, with a weak D call TRBD2 (6 bases). V lost 9 bases to trimming and J lost 3 bases, with 10 bases between them. The CDR3 sequence is 12 residues long. The germline gives CDR1 ENHRY, CDR2 SYGVKD. The CDR3 sequence is CAISGGTDTQYF. The CDR3, as DNA: TGTGCCATATCCGGGGGAACAGATACGCAGTATTTT.

V usage is TRBV18 and J usage is TRBJ2-7; 14 positions match TRBD2. The CDR3 is 15 amino acids. V dropped 5 bases and J dropped 6; count of bases not matched to a gene: 6. CDR1 is KGHSH, CDR2 LQKENI, per germline. Here the CDR3 reads CASSAGLAGAGEQYF. In DNA form, the CDR3 reads TGTGCCAGCTCAGCGGGACTAGCGGGAGCCGGCGAGCAGTACTTC. The entire variable domain, with the rest obtained from reference TRBV18 and TRBJ2-7, is as follows: NAGVMQNPRHLVRRRGQEARLRCSPMKGHSHVYWYRQLPEEGLKFMVYLQKENIIDESGMPKERFSAEFPKEGPSILRIQQVVRGDSAAYFCASSAGLAGAGEQYFGPGTRLTVT.

V is TRBV19 and J is TRBJ2-2, with D possibly TRBD2 on 6 matching bases. The CDR3 consists of 16 residues. Trimming stripped 7 bases from V and 3 bases from J, with 18 bases between. The V gene's germline CDR1 is LNHDA and CDR2 SQIVND (reference sequence). Here the CDR3 DNA reads TGTGCCAGTATCTGGGGAGGCGGGCCCGACACCGGGGAGCTGTTTTTT. Translation gives CASIWGGGPDTGELFF.

V and J are TRBV2 and TRBJ2-3; TRBD2 might be the D (6 bases). The CDR3 has 13 residues. The ends were cut back, 4 bases at V and 2 bases at J, with 7 bases in the middle. Looked up from germline, CDR1 is SNHLY and CDR2 is FYNNEI. The CDR3 loop reads CASSGGLTDTQYF. As DNA, the CDR3 is TGTGCCAGCAGTGGGGGACTCACAGATACGCAGTATTTT. Together with reference TRBV2 and TRBJ2-3, the CDR3 gives the full variable domain: EPEVTQTPSHQVTQMGQEVILRCVPISNHLYFYWYRQILGQKVEFLVSFYNNEISEKSEIFDDQFSVERPDGSNFTLKIRSTKLEDSAMYFCASSGGLTDTQYFGPGTRLTVL.

The chain has TRBV6-1 and TRBJ1-1; TRBD1 matches 9 bases. V was clipped by 7 bases and J by 2 bases; unmatched bases: 5. Germline values: CDR1 MNHNS, CDR2 SASEGT. The CDR3 runs 14 residues. In DNA form, the CDR3 reads TGTGCCAGCACCTGGGACAGGGTTAACACTGAAGCTTTCTTT. It yields the protein CASTWDRVNTEAFF.

This clone was detected a few times. V and J are TRBV20-1 and TRBJ2-7, with unresolved D. Germline CDR1 and CDR2: DFQATT and SNEGSKA (reference sequence). V gave up 6 bases and J gave up 2 bases, with 8 bases separating them. The CDR3 spans 11 residues. The DNA for the CDR3 is TGCAGTGCCGGTAAAGCCTACGAGCAGTACTTC. Translated, it gives CSAGKAYEQYF.

V usage is TRBV6-4 and J usage is TRBJ2-2; a weak D match, TRBD2 (5 bases). CDR1 and CDR2 from the germline V gene are MRHNA and SNTAGT. Between the trimmed V and J ends, which lost 4 bases and 4 bases, there was a span of 10 bases. The CDR3 spans 14 residues. The CDR3 is CASSGLFLTGELFF. For the CDR3, the DNA is TGTGCCAGCAGTGGACTATTCCTCACCGGGGAGCTGTTTTTT.

In DNA form, the CDR3 reads TGTGCCAGCTCACCAGGGGGGGCGAACACTGAAGCTTTCTTT. Translating gives CASSPGGANTEAFF. This chain links TRBV18 with TRBJ1-1; D is possibly TRBD1 (6 bases). Germline lookup yields CDR1 KGHSH and CDR2 LQKENI. The CDR3 has 14 residues. Trimming cost V 2 bases and J 1 base, with 8 bases left between them. The variable domain in full, completed from reference TRBV18 and TRBJ1-1, reads NAGVMQNPRHLVRRRGQEARLRCSPMKGHSHVYWYRQLPEEGLKFMVYLQKENIIDESGMPKERFSAEFPKEGPSILRIQQVVRGDSAAYFCASSPGGANTEAFFGQGTRLTVV.

The CDR3 protein is CASSLTSRDNEQFF. Here the CDR3 DNA reads TGTGCCAGCAGTTTGACGTCTAGAGACAATGAGCAGTTCTTC. The rearrangement joins TRBV28 to TRBJ2-1; D call uncertain. The CDR3 runs 14 residues. Germline CDR1 reads MDHEN; CDR2 reads SYDVKM. V was cut by 3 bases and J by 5 bases, with 11 bases left in between.

A single count supports this clone. This sequence joins TRBV5-8 and TRBJ2-7; perhaps D is TRBD1 or TRBD2 (5 bases each). V was pared by 5 bases and J by 2 bases, with 17 bases between. From germline, CDR1 is SGHTS and CDR2 YDEGEE. CDR3 length equals 15 residues. For the CDR3, the DNA is TGTGCCAGCAGTTCAGGGACGGGATCAGCCTACGAGCAGTACTTC. This sequence encodes CASSSGTGSAYEQYF.

CDR3 bases: TGTGCCAGCAGCCCATCCGGTTTGAACACTGAAGCTTTCTTT. It encodes CASSPSGLNTEAFF. The chain combines TRBV4-2 with TRBJ1-1; D is undetermined. The length of the CDR3 is 14 residues. Trimming took off 4 bases at V and 0 bases at J, with 9 bases between the two ends. Germline assignment: CDR1 LGHNA and CDR2 YNFKEQ.